This entry lists 15 T cell receptor beta chains sequenced from one sample in a study of control samples from healthy donors and cancer patients. The table came from immunoSEQ multiplex PCR; TCRdb's copy has only in-frame clones and leaves some out. The sample holds 150,000 to 200,000 clones; approximately 90% are singletons and the top ten take around 1.5%. The sequenced sample consisted of blood. Receptors were obtained from a man aged 30 to 39 in good health.

This clone has just a few counts. This CDR3 reads CAISALASSSYNEQFF. The CDR3 DNA follows: TGTGCCATCAGTGCACTAGCGTCTAGCTCCTACAATGAGCAGTTCTTC. The V call is TRBV10-3, the J call TRBJ2-1; 7 nucleotides align to TRBD2. The germline gives CDR1 ENHRY, CDR2 SYGVKD. Losses at the gene ends were 4 bases for V and 0 bases for J; bases not matched to a gene: 6. The length of the CDR3 is 16 residues.

This clone turned up a few times. The CDR3 is CASSHPGNSYEQYF. As DNA, the CDR3 is TGTGCCAGCAGTCATCCGGGAAACTCCTACGAGCAGTACTTC. The V gene is TRBV6-6, the J gene TRBJ2-7, with a tentative D call TRBD2 (5 bases). The CDR3 sequence is 14 residues long. Trimming left V 5 bases short and J 0 bases short, with 11 bases between. Germline CDR1 is MNHNY and CDR2 is SVGAGI (reference sequence).

Comment on this clone: Different DNA sequences within this sample yield the same CDR3. The genes are TRBV2 and TRBJ2-7; 11 nucleotides line up with TRBD2. Trimming cost V 4 bases and J 2 bases; bases outside gene matches: 4. The CDR3 is made up of 15 amino acids. Germline V gene sequence: CDR1 SNHLY, CDR2 FYNNEI. CDR3 sequence (DNA): TGTGCCAGCAGTGCCCTAGCGGGAGGCCCCTACGAGCAGTACTTC. It specifies CASSALAGGPYEQYF.

This clone was counted between two and nine times. The V and J genes are TRBV4-2 and TRBJ2-7; 8 nucleotides line up with TRBD1. Germline V gene sequence: CDR1 LGHNA, CDR2 YNFKEQ. The CDR3 contains 22 residues. The trim removed 0 bases at V and 1 base at J, leaving 23 bases unmatched. CDR3 sequence reads: CASSQDWGPPPPDRGPSYEQYF. The CDR3 nucleotides are TGTGCCAGCAGCCAAGATTGGGGTCCCCCACCCCCCGACAGGGGCCCATCCTACGAGCAGTACTTC.

The chain links TRBV12-3 or TRBV12-4 to TRBJ1-4, with no clear D. This CDR3 comprises 13 residues. V gave up 1 base and J gave up 8 bases, with 8 bases separating them. The CDR3 spells CASSLGLEEKLFF. The CDR3 DNA sequence: TGTGCCAGCAGTTTAGGACTGGAGGAAAAACTGTTTTTT.

The V gene is TRBV19, the J gene TRBJ2-1; possibly TRBD1 or TRBD2 for D (7 bases each). CDR3 length: 16 residues. The germline V and J ends were trimmed by 7 bases and 0 bases, with 16 bases remaining between them. Germline V gene data show CDR1 as LNHDA and CDR2 as SQIVND (reference sequence). The CDR3, as DNA: TGTGCCAGTAAGGGGGCTCGCGGGAGCTCCTACAATGAGCAGTTCTTC. It encodes CASKGARGSSYNEQFF.

This rearrangement joins TRBV18 to TRBJ2-7; possible D gene TRBD1, 5 bases. Germline V gene lookup returns CDR1 KGHSH and CDR2 LQKENI. The CDR3 totals 14 residues. V lost 2 bases, J lost 1 base, and 9 bases lay in between. Here the CDR3 DNA reads TGTGCCAGCTCACCATCGACAGAGTCCTACGAGCAGTACTTC. Its translation is CASSPSTESYEQYF. The full variable domain, rest sourced from reference TRBV18 and TRBJ2-7, is NAGVMQNPRHLVRRRGQEARLRCSPMKGHSHVYWYRQLPEEGLKFMVYLQKENIIDESGMPKERFSAEFPKEGPSILRIQQVVRGDSAAYFCASSPSTESYEQYFGPGTRLTVT.

Turning to this clone: In the same sample, other DNA sequences code for this CDR3. The chain links TRBV30 to TRBJ1-3; no reliable D call. Trimming left V 5 bases short and J 7 bases short, with 9 bases between. The CDR3 is 11 amino acids. Per germline, CDR1 GTSNPN and CDR2 SVGIG (reference sequence). For the CDR3, the DNA is TGTGCCTGGGCGGACCGGAACACCATATATTTT. It is translated as CAWADRNTIYF.

The chain links TRBV28 to TRBJ1-5; TRBD1 matches at 10 bases. Germline V lookup: CDR1 MDHEN, CDR2 SYDVKM. The V gene end was trimmed by 4 bases and the J gene end by 6 bases; junction bases not matched to a gene: 3. CDR3 length equals 14 residues. The chain's CDR3 is CASSSGTGVQPQHF. CDR3 nucleotides: TGTGCCAGCAGTTCCGGGACAGGGGTTCAGCCCCAGCATTTT.

The CDR3 is CASSAGLAGGIEQFF. The CDR3 bases are TGTGCCAGCAGCGCGGGACTAGCGGGGGGGATTGAGCAGTTCTTC. V gene TRBV13 combines with J gene TRBJ2-1; TRBD2 agrees at 16 bases. Trimming removed 5 bases from V and 9 bases from J; junction bases left unmatched: 4. The germline V gene encodes CDR1 PRHDT and CDR2 FYEKMQ (reference sequence). The CDR3 sequence is 15 residues long.

The CDR3 is CASSSLGNTIYF. CDR3 nucleotides: TGTGCCAGCAGTTCTTTGGGGAACACCATATATTTT. The chain couples TRBV28 to TRBJ1-3; D is ambiguous. With 4 bases removed from V and 7 bases from J, the gap between germline ends came to 8 bases. The CDR3 is 12 amino acids. In germline, CDR1 is MDHEN, CDR2 SYDVKM.

To note about this clone: The same CDR3 arises from other DNA sequences in this sample as well. The chain is built from TRBV5-1 and TRBJ2-1, with 9 bases aligning to TRBD1. Germline V gene lookup returns CDR1 SGHRS and CDR2 YFSETQ. The CDR3 has 18 amino acids. The ends lost 0 bases at V and 6 bases at J; junction bases unmatched: 13. The CDR3 here is CASSLVRRWGDRANEQFF. The CDR3, as DNA: TGCGCCAGCAGCTTGGTTCGTCGTTGGGGGGACAGGGCCAATGAGCAGTTCTTC.

The CDR3 is CASSLRETQYF. In DNA form, the CDR3 reads TGCGCCAGCAGCTTGAGGGAGACCCAGTACTTC. This chain uses TRBV5-1 with TRBJ2-5; D call uncertain. CDR1 and CDR2 from the germline V gene are SGHRS and YFSETQ. The germline V and J ends were trimmed by 1 base and 5 bases, with 3 bases remaining between them. CDR3 size: 11 residues.

The chain joins TRBV24-1 to TRBJ2-4; TRBD1 aligns across 9 bases. The CDR3 runs to 16 residues. Germline lookup yields CDR1 KGHDR and CDR2 SFDVKD. J lost 9 bases, V lost 9 bases, and 17 bases had no gene match. CDR3 sequence: CATGRQGVLVISIQYF. The CDR3 region has the DNA TGTGCCACCGGGAGACAGGGGGTACTAGTGATTAGCATTCAGTACTTC.

This clone was detected once. The rearrangement links TRBV10-3 to TRBJ2-5; no clear D. Germline CDR1 reads ENHRY; CDR2 reads SYGVKD. The CDR3 totals 13 residues. V lost 4 bases and J lost 0, with 6 bases in between. The CDR3 DNA follows: TGTGCCATCAGTGCGGCAGACCAAGAGACCCAGTACTTC. Its protein is CAISAADQETQYF.